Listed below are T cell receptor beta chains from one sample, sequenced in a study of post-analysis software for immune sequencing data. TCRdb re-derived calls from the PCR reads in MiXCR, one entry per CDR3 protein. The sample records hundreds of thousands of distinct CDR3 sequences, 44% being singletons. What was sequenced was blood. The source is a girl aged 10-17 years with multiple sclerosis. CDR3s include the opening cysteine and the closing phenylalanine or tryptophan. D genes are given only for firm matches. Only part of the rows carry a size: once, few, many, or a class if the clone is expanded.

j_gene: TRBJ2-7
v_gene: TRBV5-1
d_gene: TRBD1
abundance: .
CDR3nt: TGCGCCAGCAGGCCAACGGGACAGGGAGACGAGCAGTACTTC
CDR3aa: CASRPTGQGDEQYF

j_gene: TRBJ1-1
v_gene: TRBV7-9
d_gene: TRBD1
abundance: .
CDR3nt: TGTGCCAGCAGCTCTTCCCGGGACAGGACGAACACTGAAGCTTTCTTT
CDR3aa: CASSSSRDRTNTEAFF

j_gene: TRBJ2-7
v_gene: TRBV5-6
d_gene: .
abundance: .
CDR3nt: TGTGCCAGCAGCTTGGGGACAATTTACGAGCAGTACTTC
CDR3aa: CASSLGTIYEQYF

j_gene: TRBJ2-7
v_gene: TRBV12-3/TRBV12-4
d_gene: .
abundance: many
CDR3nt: TGTGCCAGCAGTTTATCTCGCGGTTCCTACGAGCAGTACTTC
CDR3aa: CASSLSRGSYEQYF

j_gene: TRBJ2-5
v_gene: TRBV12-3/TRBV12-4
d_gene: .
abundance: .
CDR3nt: TGTGCCAGCAGTTTAAAGTCGGACCAGTACTTC
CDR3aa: CASSLKSDQYF

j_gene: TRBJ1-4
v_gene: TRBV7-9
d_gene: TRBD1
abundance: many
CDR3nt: TGTGCCAGCAGCCAGTATACAGGGGCACTCCAACCTAATGAAAAACTGTTTTTT
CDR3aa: CASSQYTGALQPNEKLFF

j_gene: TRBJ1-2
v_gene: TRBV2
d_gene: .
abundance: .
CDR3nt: TGTGCCAGCAGTGAAGCCTCGTCCCCGAACTATGGCTACACCTTC
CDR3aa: CASSEASSPNYGYTF

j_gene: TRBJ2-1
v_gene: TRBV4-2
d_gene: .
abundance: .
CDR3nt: TGTGCCAGCAGCCAAGAATGGCGACGGTCAACCTACAATGAGCAGTTCTTC
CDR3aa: CASSQEWRRSTYNEQFF

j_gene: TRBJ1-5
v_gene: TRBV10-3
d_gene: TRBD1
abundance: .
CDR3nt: TGTGCCATCAGTGAGACGACAGGGGGCCAGCCCCAGCATTTT
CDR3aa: CAISETTGGQPQHF

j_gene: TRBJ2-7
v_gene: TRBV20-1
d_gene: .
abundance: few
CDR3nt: TGCAGTGCTAGATCTTCGGGGCAGGGGCTTTACGAGCAGTACTTC
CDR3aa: CSARSSGQGLYEQYF

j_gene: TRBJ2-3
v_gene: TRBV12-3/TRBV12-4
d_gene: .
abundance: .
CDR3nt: TGTGCCAGCAGTTTAGCGTTGGTAAAGCAGTATTTT
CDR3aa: CASSLALVKQYF

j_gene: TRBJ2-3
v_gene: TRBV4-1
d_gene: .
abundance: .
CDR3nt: TGCGCCAGCAGCCAAGACCCCGTTGCCCGGGATACGCAGTATTTT
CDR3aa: CASSQDPVARDTQYF

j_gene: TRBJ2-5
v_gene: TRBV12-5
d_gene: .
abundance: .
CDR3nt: TGTGCTAGTGGTTTTATCTTGGCGGGACAAGAGACCCAGTACTTC
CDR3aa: CASGFILAGQETQYF

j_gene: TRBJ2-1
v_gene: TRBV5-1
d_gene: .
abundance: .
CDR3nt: TGCGCCAGCAGCCCCGGAGGTGTAGGCAATGAGCAGTTCTTC
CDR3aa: CASSPGGVGNEQFF

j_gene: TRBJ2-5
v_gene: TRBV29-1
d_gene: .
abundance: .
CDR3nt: TGCAGCGTTGAAGACCCCGTCCCAGGTATGGGCGAGACCCAGTACTTC
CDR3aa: CSVEDPVPGMGETQYF

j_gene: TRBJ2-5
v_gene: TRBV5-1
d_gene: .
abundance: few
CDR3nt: TGCGCCAGCAGCCCTCGGTCCTACTACTTCGGGACCCAGTACTTC
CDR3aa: CASSPRSYYFGTQYF

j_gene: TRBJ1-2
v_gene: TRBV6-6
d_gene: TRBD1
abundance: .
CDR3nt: TGTGCCAGCAGACCGGGACAGGCATTAAACTATGGCTACACCTTC
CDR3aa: CASRPGQALNYGYTF

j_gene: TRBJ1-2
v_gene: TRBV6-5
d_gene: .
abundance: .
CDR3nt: TGTGCCAGCAGTTACGCCGCCGCACAGAACTATGGCTACACCTTC
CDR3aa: CASSYAAAQNYGYTF

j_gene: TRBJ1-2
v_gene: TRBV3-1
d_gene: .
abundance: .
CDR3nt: TGTGCCAGCAGCCGCCTGGACAGCCCCTATGGCTACACCTTC
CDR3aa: CASSRLDSPYGYTF

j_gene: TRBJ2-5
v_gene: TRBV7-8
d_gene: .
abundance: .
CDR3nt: TGTGCCAGCAGCTTAGCGTCCTGTCCGAATGAGCAGTACTTC
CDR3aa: CASSLASCPNEQYF

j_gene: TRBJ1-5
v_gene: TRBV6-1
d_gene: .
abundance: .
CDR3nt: TGTGCCAGCAGTGAAGCGCCTTTCAATCAGCCCCAGCATTTT
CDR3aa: CASSEAPFNQPQHF

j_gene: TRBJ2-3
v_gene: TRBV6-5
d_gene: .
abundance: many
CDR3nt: TGTGCCAGCAGTTATCGACGTCAAGCAGATACGCAGTATTTT
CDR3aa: CASSYRRQADTQYF

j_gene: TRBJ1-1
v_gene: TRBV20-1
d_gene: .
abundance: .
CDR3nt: TGCAGTGCTAGGTTTAGGACCCGGACTGAAGCTTTCTTT
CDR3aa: CSARFRTRTEAFF

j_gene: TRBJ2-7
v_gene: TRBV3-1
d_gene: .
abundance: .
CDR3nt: TGTGCCAGCAGCCAAGCAGGGGCGCTACACTCCTACGAGCAGTACTTC
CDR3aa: CASSQAGALHSYEQYF

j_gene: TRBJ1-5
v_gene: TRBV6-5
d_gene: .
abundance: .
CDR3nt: TGTGCCAGCAGTGATTATACAGGCAATCAGCCCCAGCATTTT
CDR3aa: CASSDYTGNQPQHF

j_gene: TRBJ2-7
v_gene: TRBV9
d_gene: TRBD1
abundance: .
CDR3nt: TGTGCCAGCAGCGTATGGCAGGGGGACGAGCAGTACTTC
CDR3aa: CASSVWQGDEQYF

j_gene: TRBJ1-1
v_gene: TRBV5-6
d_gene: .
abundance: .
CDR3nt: TGTGCCAGCAGCTTAGCAGTTCTCACTGAAGCTTTCTTT
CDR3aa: CASSLAVLTEAFF

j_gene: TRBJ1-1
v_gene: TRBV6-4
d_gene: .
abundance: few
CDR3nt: TGTACCAGCAGTGCCGCACAGGGCGGCGCTGAAGCTTTCTTT
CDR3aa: CTSSAAQGGAEAFF

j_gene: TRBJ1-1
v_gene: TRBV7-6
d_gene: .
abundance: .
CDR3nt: TGTGCCAGCAGCCCCCCTGGCGGGAACACTGAAGCTTTCTTT
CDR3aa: CASSPPGGNTEAFF

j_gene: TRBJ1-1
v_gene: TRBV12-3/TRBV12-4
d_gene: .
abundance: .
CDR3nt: TGTGCCAGCAGCCCAGTTCCGAACACTAAAGCTTTCTTT
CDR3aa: CASSPVPNTKAFF

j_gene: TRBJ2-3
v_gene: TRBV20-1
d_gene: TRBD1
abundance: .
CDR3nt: TGCAGTGCTAGAGACACGGGACAGACGTTGGAAGATACGCAGTATTTT
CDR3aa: CSARDTGQTLEDTQYF

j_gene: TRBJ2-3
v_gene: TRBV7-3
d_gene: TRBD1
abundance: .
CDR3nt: TGTGCCAGCAGCTTGACAGGGGGCGGAGATACGCAGTATTTT
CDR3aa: CASSLTGGGDTQYF

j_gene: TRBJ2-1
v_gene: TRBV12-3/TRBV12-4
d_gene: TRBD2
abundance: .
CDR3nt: TGTGCCAGCAGCTTTGCACAGACTGGGAGGGAGGAGCAGTTCTTC
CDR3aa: CASSFAQTGREEQFF

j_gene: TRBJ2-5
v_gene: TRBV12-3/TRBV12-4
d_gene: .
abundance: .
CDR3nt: TGTGCCAGCAGTTTATCCCTAGCCCGAGGGGAAGAGACCCAGTACTTC
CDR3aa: CASSLSLARGEETQYF

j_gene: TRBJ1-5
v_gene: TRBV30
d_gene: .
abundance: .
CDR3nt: TGTGCCTGGAGTGGTCAGGGTCTAAAGCCCCAGCATTTT
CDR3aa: CAWSGQGLKPQHF

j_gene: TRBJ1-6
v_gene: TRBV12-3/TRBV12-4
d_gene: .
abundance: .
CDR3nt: TGTGCCAGCAGTTCTTTGGTTAGTGATTCACCCCTCCACTTT
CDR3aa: CASSSLVSDSPLHF

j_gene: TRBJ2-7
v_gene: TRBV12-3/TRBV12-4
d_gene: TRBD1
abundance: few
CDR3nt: TGTGCCAGCCTTCGGACAGGGTTAAGGTACGAGCAGTACTTC
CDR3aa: CASLRTGLRYEQYF

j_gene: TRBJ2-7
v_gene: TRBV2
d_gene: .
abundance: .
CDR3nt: TGTGCCAGCCGCCCAGGGGGGGGAGTAGAGTGGTACGAGCAGTACTTC
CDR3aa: CASRPGGGVEWYEQYF

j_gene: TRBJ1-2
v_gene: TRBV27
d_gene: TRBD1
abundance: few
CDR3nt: TGTGCCAGCAGTGTCAGACAGGGCTATGGCTACACCTTC
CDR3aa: CASSVRQGYGYTF

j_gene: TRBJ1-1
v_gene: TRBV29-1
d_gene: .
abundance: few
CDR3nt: TGCAGCGTTGAACACACTGAAGCTTTCTTT
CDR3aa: CSVEHTEAFF

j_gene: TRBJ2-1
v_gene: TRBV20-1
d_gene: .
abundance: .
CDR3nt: TGCAGTGCTAGGCCTCTAAATGAGCAGTTCTTC
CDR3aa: CSARPLNEQFF

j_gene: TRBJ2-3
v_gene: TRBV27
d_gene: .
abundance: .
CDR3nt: TGTGCCAGCAGTAGTAGAATGCCCACAGATACGCAGTATTTT
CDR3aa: CASSSRMPTDTQYF